This TCR beta chain was captured in a study of blood T cell repertoires in COVID-19. The overall study: The analysed material was cDNA or gDNA that came from T cells, B-cell-depleted T cells, or PBMCs.

For recovered donors of Cohort 3, there were two negative PCRs, clearance, or symptom resolution. The CDR3 covers 14 residues. Looked up from germline, CDR1 is MNHNS and CDR2 is SASEGT. V was clipped by 3 bases and J by 2 bases, with 8 bases between them. Authors' data handling: Estimated nucleated cell counts came from reference gene primer amplification. Measured with immunoSEQ multiplex PCR; TCRdb has only the in-frame clones, and not every one. That table furnishes V, J and clone size, whereas the DNA furnished D and trimming. The table lists 300,000 to 350,000 clones, approximately 85% of them singletons.

Material for sequencing was PBMCs or T cells enriched from blood (not recorded which). The clonotype originates from a man aged 25-45 years who had recovered from COVID-19. The V gene is TRBV6-1, the J gene TRBJ1-5; D unclear. The CDR3 DNA is TGTGCCAGCAGTGACGGGTACGGCAATCAGCCCCAGCATTTT. The encoded protein is CASSDGYGNQPQHF.